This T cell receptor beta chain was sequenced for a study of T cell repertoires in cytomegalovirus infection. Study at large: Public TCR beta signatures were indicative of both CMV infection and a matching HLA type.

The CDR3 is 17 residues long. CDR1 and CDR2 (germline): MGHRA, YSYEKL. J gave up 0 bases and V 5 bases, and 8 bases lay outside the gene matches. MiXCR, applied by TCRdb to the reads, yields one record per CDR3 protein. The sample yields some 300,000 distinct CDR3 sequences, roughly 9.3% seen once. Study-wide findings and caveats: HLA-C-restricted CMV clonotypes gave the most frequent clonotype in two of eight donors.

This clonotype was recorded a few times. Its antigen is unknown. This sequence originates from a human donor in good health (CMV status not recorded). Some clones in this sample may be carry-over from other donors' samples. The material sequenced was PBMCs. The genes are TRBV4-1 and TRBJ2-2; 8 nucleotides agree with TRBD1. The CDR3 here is CASSRRTGPPNTGELFF. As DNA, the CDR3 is TGCGCCAGCAGCAGACGGACAGGGCCGCCGAACACCGGGGAGCTGTTTTTT.